One sample yielded the 16 T cell receptor beta chains listed below, sequenced in a study of cytomegalovirus exposure and HLA in healthy donors. With 60 Vbeta and 13 Jbeta primers, the PCR was carried out. Generated by immunoSEQ multiplex PCR, the TCRdb table keeps only in-frame clones and is missing some. This sample has 150,000 to 200,000 clones, with approximately 85% found just once. The sequencing sample was made of PBMCs. Receptors were obtained from a woman aged 50 to 60 in good health and CMV-seronegative.

The V gene is TRBV21-1, the J gene TRBJ2-1; TRBD2 is the table's D call and was not checked against the DNA. TRBV21-1 is flagged as a pseudogene. The CDR3 loop spans 14 amino acids. The CDR3 coding sequence is TGTGCCAATCTATTCCGGACTAGATACAATGAGCAGTTCTTC. Its translation is CANLFRTRYNEQFF.

This clone was counted a single time. The gene calls are TRBV28 and TRBJ2-7; 7 bases map to TRBD1. Germline V gene sequence: CDR1 MDHEN, CDR2 SYDVKM. Trimming removed 5 bases from V and 3 bases from J; junction bases left unmatched: 4. The CDR3 length is 13 residues. The CDR3 region is CASSNRGGYEQYF. For the CDR3, the DNA is TGTGCCAGCAGTAACAGGGGTGGCTACGAGCAGTACTTC.

The rearrangement uses TRBV29-1 and TRBJ2-1, with 7 bases identical to TRBD2. V trimming: 4 bases; J trimming: 1 base; junction bases outside the gene matches: 10. In germline, CDR1 is SQVTM, CDR2 ANQGSEA. CDR3 length equals 16 residues. This CDR3 is CSVVGLAAFSYNEQFF. The CDR3 nucleotides are TGCAGCGTTGTCGGCCTAGCGGCCTTTTCCTACAATGAGCAGTTCTTC.

V and J are TRBV19 and TRBJ2-3, with TRBD2 matching 11 bases. From germline, CDR1 is LNHDA and CDR2 SQIVND (reference sequence). The CDR3 totals 15 residues. Trimming took 5 bases from V and 3 from J; bases not matched to a gene: 4. CDR3 bases: TGTGCCAGTAGTCCACGGACTAGCGGGACAGATACGCAGTATTTT. It yields the protein CASSPRTSGTDTQYF.

This clone has only one observation. The V call is TRBV7-9, the J call TRBJ2-1; D might be TRBD2 (6 bases). The germline V and J ends were trimmed by 4 bases and 0 bases, with 13 bases remaining between them. Germline-derived CDR1 and CDR2 are SEHNR and FQNEAQ (reference sequence). The CDR3 runs to 16 residues. The CDR3 loop is CASSWEAANSYNEQFF. The DNA of the CDR3 is TGTGCCAGCAGCTGGGAGGCAGCCAACTCCTACAATGAGCAGTTCTTC.

The chain recombines TRBV19 with TRBJ2-7; 10 bases are shared with TRBD1. Germline CDR1 is LNHDA and CDR2 is SQIVND (reference sequence). V lost 7 bases to trimming and J lost 4 bases; unmatched junction nucleotides: 4. The CDR3 consists of 13 residues. CDR3 residues: CASKGQGRYEQYF. The CDR3 DNA follows: TGTGCCAGTAAGGGACAGGGGAGATACGAGCAGTACTTC. The full variable domain, its missing parts supplied by reference TRBV19 and TRBJ2-7, is DGGITQSPKYLFRKEGQNVTLSCEQNLNHDAMYWYRQDPGQGLRLIYYSQIVNDFQKGDIAEGYSVSREKKESFPLTVTSAQKNPTAFYLCASKGQGRYEQYFGPGTRLTVT.

V is TRBV14 and J is TRBJ1-1; 7 bases fit TRBD1. Trimming removed 7 bases from V and 4 bases from J; junction bases left unmatched: 6. The CDR3 length is 13 residues. CDR1 and CDR2 (germline): SGHDN, FVKESK. The CDR3 reads CASNTGVGTEAFF. The CDR3 nucleotides read TGTGCCAGCAACACAGGGGTGGGCACTGAAGCTTTCTTT. Full variable domain (rest looked up from reference TRBV14 and TRBJ1-1): EAGVTQFPSHSVIEKGQTVTLRCDPISGHDNLYWYRRVMGKEIKFLLHFVKESKQDESGMPNNRFLAERTGGTYSTLKVQPAELEDSGVYFCASNTGVGTEAFFGQGTRLTVV.

The rearrangement uses TRBV6-1 and TRBJ1-2, with 7 bases aligning to TRBD1. With 5 bases clipped from V and 6 bases from J, the junction kept 6 bases outside the gene matches. The CDR3 is 13 residues long. Germline V gene data show CDR1 as MNHNS and CDR2 as SASEGT. The DNA of the CDR3 is TGTGCCAGCAGTTTGTCCGGGACAGATGGCTACACCTTC. This codes for CASSLSGTDGYTF.

The J gene is TRBJ2-7, the V gene TRBV15; D not resolved. Trimming took 0 bases from V and 7 from J, leaving 19 bases between them. The CDR3 runs to 16 residues. Germline loops: CDR1 LNHNV, CDR2 YYDKDF (reference sequence). CDR3 nucleotides: TGTGCCACCAGCAGAGATACCCGGCGAGACCTCGGGGAGCAGTACTTC. Protein sequence: CATSRDTRRDLGEQYF.

V usage is TRBV29-1 and J usage is TRBJ2-7, with 9 bases that match TRBD1. This CDR3 region has 13 residues. The junction had 4 bases not matched to a gene; V was cut back by 4 bases and J by 3 bases. Looked up from germline, CDR1 is SQVTM and CDR2 is ANQGSEA. The CDR3 region has the DNA TGCAGCGTTGCCACAGGGGGCCTCTACGAGCAGTACTTC. It specifies CSVATGGLYEQYF.

The chain recombines TRBV4-1 with TRBJ1-3; D might be TRBD1 (5 bases). V gave up 8 bases and J gave up 8 bases, with 16 bases separating them. This CDR3 is built from 13 residues. Germline V lookup: CDR1 MGHRA, CDR2 YSYEKL. The CDR3 loop reads CASGAEFGDTIYF. CDR3 sequence (DNA): TGCGCCAGCGGGGCCGAGTTTGGGGACACCATATATTTT.

The genes are TRBV20-1 and TRBJ2-7; D is undetermined. V was clipped by 4 bases and J by 2 bases, with 3 bases between them. In germline, CDR1 is DFQATT, CDR2 SNEGSKA (reference sequence). The CDR3 is made up of 10 amino acids. The CDR3 reads CSAKPYEQYF. For the CDR3, the DNA is TGCAGTGCTAAGCCCTACGAGCAGTACTTC.

The chain is built from TRBV10-2 and TRBJ2-7, with 9 nucleotides matching TRBD2. V dropped 4 bases and J dropped 3; count of bases not matched to a gene: 1. Germline V gene data show CDR1 as WSHSY and CDR2 as SAAADI. This CDR3 spans 13 amino acids. The CDR3 bases are TGCGCCAGCAGTGGACTAGCGGACTACGAGCAGTACTTC. Translated, it gives CASSGLADYEQYF.

V usage is TRBV7-9 and J usage is TRBJ2-1; TRBD1 matches 7 bases. This CDR3 spans 15 amino acids. Germline V gene lookup returns CDR1 SEHNR and CDR2 FQNEAQ (reference sequence). Germline trimming cut 1 base from V and 2 bases from J; bases unmatched to any gene: 2. In DNA form, the CDR3 reads TGTGCCAGCAGCTTAGAGGGGACAGCCTACAATGAGCAGTTCTTC. Translation gives CASSLEGTAYNEQFF.

The chain has TRBV18 and TRBJ2-5; 8 nucleotides line up with TRBD2. Losses at the gene ends were 2 bases for V and 2 bases for J; bases not matched to a gene: 7. The CDR3 sequence is 16 residues long. Germline V gives CDR1 KGHSH, CDR2 LQKENI. The CDR3 spells CASSPARTGGQETQYF. The CDR3 DNA sequence: TGTGCCAGCTCACCAGCAAGGACGGGAGGGCAAGAGACCCAGTACTTC.

This rearrangement joins TRBV28 to TRBJ2-7, with D possibly matching TRBD1 (6 bases). The ends were cut back, 6 bases at V and 1 base at J, with 22 bases in the middle. CDR1 MDHEN and CDR2 SYDVKM come from the germline V gene. CDR3 length: 17 amino acids. The CDR3 DNA reads TGTGCCAGCAGCCCTCAACTCAAGACAGGCCCGTCCTACGAGCAGTACTTC. Its translation: CASSPQLKTGPSYEQYF.